This paragraph covers one TCR beta chain sequence. What it binds is unknown. This entry belongs to a study of cytomegalovirus exposure and HLA in healthy donors. Overall study findings and caveats: It has been reported that TCR beta sequences accurately predicted the HLA-A and HLA-B alleles of most subjects. Several of the most significant clusters appeared, in a later analysis, to be linked to common viral pathogens.

PCR amplification relied on 60 Vbeta primers (plus 13 Jbeta primers). As originally analysed: Later reanalysis found 75 million to 95 million unique TCR beta chains, around 10 million of them shared. Profiling relied on immunoSEQ multiplex PCR, and the TCRdb table lists in-frame clones only, not all of them. That table is the source of V, J and clone size, and D and trimming were worked out from the DNA. The top ten clones hold around 10% of a sample with 65,000 to 75,000 clones, about 74% of them seen once. The V gene's germline CDR1 is SGHTA and CDR2 FQGNSA. The V end was cut by 7 bases, the J end by 0 bases, with 13 bases between. The CDR3 totals 15 residues.

V gene TRBV7-2 combines with J gene TRBJ2-1, with unresolved D. Sequencing was performed on PBMCs. The TCR was taken from a woman aged 55-70 years in good health and CMV-seropositive. The CDR3 DNA reads as TGTGCCAGCACCCTGACACCCCACTCCTACAATGAGCAGTTCTTC. Its protein is CASTLTPHSYNEQFF.